Shown below are 11 T cell receptor beta chains from a single sample sequenced in a study of blood T cell repertoires in COVID-19. The repertoire was sequenced with immunoSEQ multiplex PCR; TCRdb's copy has only in-frame clones and lacks some. The sample lists 45,000 to 65,000 clones, less than 90% occurring once. The sample consisted of peripheral blood. The receptors derive from a human donor in a cohort sampled during active COVID-19.

This clone occurred once. This chain uses TRBV6-1 with TRBJ1-6; maybe TRBD1 (6 bases). From germline, CDR1 is MNHNS and CDR2 SASEGT. CDR3 length equals 16 residues. V was shortened by 4 bases and J by 10 bases, with 20 bases between the two germline ends. This CDR3 reads CASSGSYQGTRSPLHF. The CDR3 DNA follows: TGTGCCAGCAGTGGTTCCTACCAGGGGACAAGGTCACCCCTCCACTTT.

J is TRBJ2-1 and V is TRBV27; 15 positions agree with TRBD2. V lost 4 bases and J lost 0; bases outside the gene matches: 7. Germline V gene data show CDR1 as MNHEY and CDR2 as SMNVEV (reference sequence). The CDR3 is 19 amino acids. In nucleotides, the CDR3 is TGTGCCAGCAGTTCGCGGACTAGCGGGGGGGTGAGCTCCTACAATGAGCAGTTCTTC. It encodes CASSSRTSGGVSSYNEQFF.

The chain is built from TRBV24-1 and TRBJ2-3, with TRBD2 identical over 10 bases. CDR1 is KGHDR, CDR2 SFDVKD, per germline. With V trimmed by 7 bases and J by 6 bases, 12 bases remained unmatched. This CDR3 has 16 residues. CDR3 residues: CATSQTGLADGDTQYF. The CDR3 DNA reads TGTGCCACCAGCCAAACCGGACTAGCGGATGGGGATACGCAGTATTTT.

CDR3 bases: TGTGCCAGTAGCCAGAACTATGGCTACACCTTC. This encodes CASSQNYGYTF. The chain couples TRBV19 to TRBJ1-2; D gene ambiguous. CDR1 and CDR2 (germline): LNHDA, SQIVND (reference sequence). Trimming cost V 6 bases and J 2 bases, with 4 bases left between them. The CDR3 covers 11 residues.

The chain carries TRBV11-2 and TRBJ2-5; D possibly corresponds to TRBD2 (6 bases). The CDR3 extends over 14 amino acids. V lost 6 bases to trimming and J lost 9 bases, with 20 bases between them. CDR1 and CDR2 (germline): SGHAT, FQNNGV. This CDR3 is CASSPETGVSAQYF. The DNA for the CDR3 is TGTGCCAGCAGTCCTGAGACGGGGGTTTCCGCCCAGTACTTC.

The V gene is TRBV15, the J gene TRBJ2-7; D call uncertain. This CDR3 is built from 16 residues. Trimming took off 0 bases at V and 2 bases at J, with 14 bases between the two ends. The V gene's germline CDR1 is LNHNV and CDR2 YYDKDF (reference sequence). The CDR3 sequence is CATSRDALGRTYEQYF. CDR3 DNA: TGTGCCACCAGCAGAGACGCCCTGGGCAGGACCTACGAGCAGTACTTC.

The chain couples TRBV24-1 to TRBJ2-4; the D gene is possibly TRBD2 (7 bases). CDR3 length equals 16 residues. Trimming took 4 bases from V and 0 from J, leaving 12 bases between them. Germline V gene sequence: CDR1 KGHDR, CDR2 SFDVKD. CDR3 residues: CATSEGGTIAKNIQYF. The DNA of the CDR3 is TGTGCCACCAGTGAGGGGGGGACAATAGCCAAAAACATTCAGTACTTC.

The chain employs TRBV28 and TRBJ1-2, with a tentative D call TRBD1 (6 bases). This CDR3 spans 15 amino acids. Trimming cost V 8 bases and J 0 bases, with 16 bases left between them. The germline gives CDR1 MDHEN, CDR2 SYDVKM. CDR3 in DNA: TGTGCCAGCCGACCCGAAGGGGGAGCTAACTATGGCTACACCTTC. Translation gives CASRPEGGANYGYTF.

This clone was detected only once. The CDR3 sequence: CASSLGRPGAEEKLFF. Here the CDR3 DNA reads TGTGCCAGCAGCTTAGGGCGCCCAGGGGCGGAGGAAAAACTGTTTTTT. The J gene is TRBJ1-4, the V gene TRBV7-8; tentatively, D is TRBD1 (6 bases). Trimming cost V 1 base and J 8 bases, with 17 bases left between them. Per germline, CDR1 SGHVS and CDR2 FQNEAQ. This CDR3 contains 16 residues.

This chain connects TRBV7-2 to TRBJ2-5, with TRBD2 matching 9 bases. Trimming removed 0 bases from V and 4 bases from J; junction bases left unmatched: 9. This CDR3 spans 17 amino acids. Germline-derived CDR1 and CDR2 are SGHTA and FQGNSA. This CDR3 is CASSLARGGRARETQYF. CDR3 in DNA: TGTGCCAGCAGCTTAGCACGGGGCGGGAGGGCCAGAGAGACCCAGTACTTC.

This rearrangement joins TRBV5-4 to TRBJ2-7; 12 nucleotides agree with TRBD1. CDR3 length: 15 residues. After removal of 5 bases from V and 6 bases from J, the junction contained 9 bases not matched to a gene. Germline V CDR1 and CDR2: SGHNT, YYREEE (reference sequence). The CDR3 loop is CASREPGQGAGEQYF. CDR3 nucleotides: TGTGCCAGCAGGGAACCGGGACAGGGGGCGGGCGAGCAGTACTTC.